These 6 T cell receptor beta chains were all obtained from the same sample, sequenced in a study of post-analysis software for immune sequencing data. Study-wide findings and caveats: Higher frequency in patients than in controls was seen for roughly 5 TRBV segments, with TRBV5-6, TRBV5-1 and TRBV20-1 among them.

No antigens are known for them. Prepared TCR beta cDNA libraries contained unique molecular identifiers. TCRdb passed the PCR reads through MiXCR, listing each CDR3 protein once. The sample holds about 800,000 distinct CDR3 sequences; less than 35% are singletons and the top ten take more than 0.55%. The sequencing sample was made of blood. These receptors originate from a girl between 5 and 17 years old with multiple sclerosis.

This chain links TRBV7-6 with TRBJ1-4; D perhaps matches TRBD1 (5 bases). V was cut by 3 bases and J by 4 bases, with 9 bases left in between. CDR3 size: 14 residues. The germline V gene has CDR1 SGHVS and CDR2 FNYEAQ. The CDR3: CASSFGGDNEKLFF. CDR3 coding DNA: TGTGCCAGCAGCTTTGGGGGAGATAATGAAAAACTGTTTTTT.

The chain joins TRBV11-2 to TRBJ2-3; maybe TRBD2 (6 bases). Germline V gene data show CDR1 as SGHAT and CDR2 as FQNNGV. This CDR3 is built from 16 residues. V shed 5 bases and J shed 4 bases, with 19 bases lying between them. The CDR3 sequence: CASSPGGGSGADTQYF. CDR3 bases: TGTGCCAGCAGCCCGGGTGGAGGGAGCGGCGCAGATACGCAGTATTTT.

This chain joins TRBV15 and TRBJ1-4, with D possibly TRBD1 on 6 matching bases. The V end lost 4 bases, the J end lost 7 bases, and 13 bases lay between the germline ends. This CDR3 region has 14 residues. The germline CDR1 and CDR2 sequences are LNHNV and YYDKDF (reference sequence). The CDR3 region is CATSTTGNLEKLFF. The CDR3 bases are TGTGCCACCAGCACCACAGGGAACCTTGAAAAACTGTTTTTT.

V usage is TRBV6-6 and J usage is TRBJ2-7; possibly TRBD1 or TRBD2 for D (5 bases each). Trimming cost V 7 bases and J 5 bases, with 21 bases left between them. Germline V gene lookup returns CDR1 MNHNY and CDR2 SVGAGI (reference sequence). The CDR3 has 15 residues. CDR3 residues: CASTYGDRTRNEQYF. The CDR3 DNA reads TGTGCCAGCACCTACGGGGACCGCACACGAAACGAGCAGTACTTC.

A few counts support this clonotype. This chain uses TRBV12-3 or TRBV12-4 with TRBJ1-5; D remains unclear. V lost 5 bases and J 7 bases, leaving 15 bases between the germline ends. CDR3 size: 14 residues. The CDR3 protein is CASSNNMVRQPQHF. CDR3 DNA sequence: TGTGCCAGCAGTAATAATATGGTGCGGCAGCCCCAGCATTTT.

Only one count was recorded for this clonotype. The chain employs TRBV5-1 and TRBJ2-1; D could derive from TRBD1 or TRBD2 (5 bases each). The CDR3 contains 13 residues. CDR1 and CDR2 (germline): SGHRS, YFSETQ. V lost 4 bases, J lost 6 bases, and 11 bases lay in between. The CDR3, as DNA: TGCGCCAGCAGCCCGGGACGGCGCAATGAGCAGTTCTTC. Translating gives CASSPGRRNEQFF.